This T cell receptor beta chain derives from a study of CD8+CD57+ T cells in acquired aplastic anemia. Whole-study context: DNA per sorted CD4+ or CD8+ sample ranged about 0.2 to 27.4 ug, averaging around 3.1 ug. Healthy donors had, on average, approximately 9.9 million reads for their CD4+ cells.

Study findings and constraints: Significant differences in CD8+ Simpson's diversity were not observed between patients and controls. Patients and controls shared twenty-nine CD8+ CDR3 sequences, which appeared highly expressed in patients and within their immunodominant clones.

In the case of this clonotype: The target antigen is unknown.

Trimming took 2 bases from V and 0 from J, leaving 5 bases between them. CDR3 length equals 14 residues. From germline, CDR1 is SGHTA and CDR2 FQGTGA. Genomic DNA templated the TCR beta VDJ and CDR3 profiling. TCRdb called the reads again in MiXCR, with one record for every CDR3 protein. The table records about 190,000 distinct CDR3 sequences, about 53% of them present only once. Sequencing was done on a sample of sorted CD4+, CD8+, or CD8+CD57+ T cells (not recorded which) from PBMCs. V usage is TRBV7-3 and J usage is TRBJ1-5; D uncertain. The source of this sequence is a human donor in good health, serving as a control. CDR3 bases: TGTGCCAGCAGCTTAGTGACTAGCAATCAGCCCCAGCATTTT. Protein sequence: CASSLVTSNQPQHF.